These T cell receptor beta chains were read from a single sample in a study of blood T cell repertoires in COVID-19. Libraries were prepared by immunoSEQ multiplex PCR; TCRdb keeps only in-frame clonotypes and omits some of them. The data show roughly 250,000 clones, approximately 92% seen once. The sample consisted of peripheral blood. The receptors were gathered from a person aged 18-35 years with COVID-19, enrolled during active disease. Each CDR3 is given with its conserved first and last residue. D genes are given only for firm matches. Where a row states a size, it is once, few, many or the class of an expanded clone; other rows omit it.

TRBJ2-2	-	TRBV27	-	CASSFIDGKLGPVFHTGELFF	TGTGCCAGCAGTTTTATAGACGGGAAGCTAGGTCCCGTTTTTCACACCGGGGAGCTGTTTTTT
TRBJ1-2	TRBD1	TRBV4-1	-	CASSQAPAGRGGYTF	TGCGCCAGCAGCCAAGCCCCTGCGGGCAGGGGGGGCTACACCTTC
TRBJ1-2	TRBD1	TRBV6-1	-	CASSERDRGYGYTF	TGTGCCAGCAGTGAAAGGGACAGGGGCTATGGCTACACCTTC
TRBJ2-2	TRBD1	TRBV18	once	CASRRDRGTGELFF	TGTGCCAGCCGTCGGGACAGGGGCACCGGGGAGCTGTTTTTT
TRBJ2-1	TRBD2	TRBV27	-	CASSGLADAYNEQFF	TGTGCCAGCAGTGGACTAGCGGACGCCTACAATGAGCAGTTCTTC
TRBJ2-7	-	TRBV2	-	CASTRGSYEQYF	TGTGCCAGCACCCGGGGATCCTACGAGCAGTACTTC
TRBJ2-7	-	TRBV4-3	-	CASSQGTGDSYEQYF	TGCGCCAGCAGCCAAGGCACGGGAGACTCCTACGAGCAGTACTTC
TRBJ1-4	TRBD1	TRBV5-6	few	CASSQGQVPTNEKLFF	TGTGCCAGCAGCCAAGGACAGGTCCCAACTAATGAAAAACTGTTTTTT
TRBJ2-7	TRBD1	TRBV7-9	-	CASSLLTGSYGEQYF	TGTGCCAGCAGCTTATTGACAGGGTCGTATGGCGAGCAGTACTTC
TRBJ2-1	TRBD1	TRBV2	-	CASSAHRDRGVNEQFF	TGTGCCAGCAGTGCCCACCGGGACAGGGGGGTCAATGAGCAGTTCTTC
TRBJ2-3	-	TRBV11-2	-	CASSLLGLGTDTQYF	TGTGCCAGCAGCTTATTAGGACTCGGCACAGATACGCAGTATTTT
TRBJ1-4	TRBD1	TRBV27	-	CASRIYSTGVGEKLFF	TGTGCCAGCAGAATCTACTCTACAGGGGTGGGTGAAAAACTGTTTTTT
TRBJ2-2	TRBD1	TRBV7-9	-	CASSEQGAGELFF	TGTGCCAGCAGCGAACAGGGGGCCGGGGAGCTGTTTTTT
TRBJ1-1	-	TRBV4-1	-	CASSQRRGTEAFF	TGCGCCAGCAGCCAACGGAGGGGCACTGAAGCTTTCTTT
TRBJ2-5	TRBD2	TRBV11-2	-	CASRMGLAGVETQYF	TGTGCCAGCAGAATGGGACTAGCGGGAGTGGAGACCCAGTACTTC
TRBJ2-3	TRBD2	TRBV4-3	-	CASSQGGPGLAGEVNTQYF	TGCGCCAGCAGCCAAGGGGGGCCCGGACTAGCGGGAGAAGTAAATACGCAGTATTTT
TRBJ2-5	TRBD2	TRBV4-2	-	CASSQDPRTSGTETQYF	TGTGCCAGCAGCCAAGACCCAAGGACTAGCGGGACCGAGACCCAGTACTTC
TRBJ2-5	TRBD2	TRBV19	-	CASSPTSGSFQETQYF	TGTGCCAGTAGCCCGACTAGCGGGAGCTTCCAAGAGACCCAGTACTTC
TRBJ2-7	-	TRBV7-2	-	CASSLGSRQGSYEQYF	TGTGCCAGCAGCTTAGGGTCCCGCCAGGGTTCTTACGAGCAGTACTTC
TRBJ1-1	TRBD1	TRBV2	-	CASSDEGAGEAFF	TGTGCCAGCAGTGATGAGGGGGCGGGAGAAGCTTTCTTT
TRBJ1-1	TRBD1	TRBV15	-	CATSPPTGSEAFF	TGTGCCACCAGCCCCCCGACAGGGTCTGAAGCTTTCTTT
TRBJ2-7	-	TRBV27	-	CASSPSSYEQYF	TGTGCCAGCAGCCCCAGCTCCTACGAGCAGTACTTC
TRBJ2-3	-	TRBV2	-	CASTLGSGFTDTQYF	TGTGCCTCCACCTTGGGCAGCGGATTCACAGATACGCAGTATTTT
TRBJ2-7	-	TRBV29-1	-	CSAEAGSSYEQYF	TGCAGCGCTGAAGCGGGTTCGTCCTACGAGCAGTACTTC
TRBJ1-1	TRBD1	TRBV5-4	-	CASRSGQGVTEAFF	TGTGCCAGCAGATCTGGACAGGGGGTCACTGAAGCTTTCTTT
TRBJ2-7	TRBD2	TRBV13	-	CASSLGGSGRPSSYEQYF	TGTGCCAGCAGCTTAGGGGGTAGCGGGAGGCCCAGCTCCTACGAGCAGTACTTC
TRBJ1-5	TRBD1	TRBV24-1	few	CATSESTGGVNQPQHF	TGTGCCACCAGTGAATCGACAGGGGGCGTAAATCAGCCCCAGCATTTT
TRBJ1-4	-	TRBV6-4	-	CASSDSKGQGEKLFF	TGTGCCAGCAGTGACTCTAAGGGGCAGGGAGAAAAACTGTTTTTT
TRBJ2-3	-	TRBV19	once	CASSTGTPPDTQYF	TGTGCCAGTAGTACGGGGACTCCACCAGATACGCAGTATTTT
TRBJ2-7	-	TRBV7-2	-	CASSPLASSYEQYF	TGTGCCAGCAGCCCTCTGGCCTCTTCCTACGAGCAGTACTTC
TRBJ1-5	TRBD1	TRBV11-3	-	CASSLDLEGARRNQPQHF	TGTGCCAGCAGCTTAGATTTGGAGGGGGCTAGGCGCAATCAGCCCCAGCATTTT
TRBJ1-1	TRBD1	TRBV11-2	-	CASSPTGGNSEAFF	TGTGCCAGCAGCCCAACAGGGGGGAATTCGGAAGCTTTCTTT
TRBJ2-7	-	TRBV5-6	-	CASSLGKSGRSYEQYF	TGTGCCAGCAGCTTGGGCAAAAGCGGCCGCTCCTACGAGCAGTACTTC
TRBJ2-2	TRBD1	TRBV9	-	CASRAGTANTGELFF	TGTGCCAGCAGGGCCGGGACAGCGAACACCGGGGAGCTGTTTTTT
TRBJ1-1	-	TRBV14	few	CASSQDSKAFF	TGTGCCAGCAGCCAAGACAGTAAAGCTTTCTTT
TRBJ1-5	-	TRBV28	-	CASSPAGSGQPQHF	TGTGCCAGCAGTCCCGCCGGGTCGGGGCAGCCCCAGCATTTT
TRBJ2-7	TRBD1	TRBV24-1	-	CATSGVQGKGYEQYF	TGTGCCACCAGTGGAGTACAGGGGAAGGGTTACGAGCAGTACTTC
TRBJ2-3	-	TRBV6-5	-	CASSNLNPTDTQYF	TGTGCCAGCAGTAACCTAAACCCCACAGATACGCAGTATTTT
TRBJ2-6	-	TRBV18	-	CASSPLGLTLVGANVLTF	TGTGCCAGCTCACCTCTAGGACTAACTCTGGTTGGGGCCAACGTCCTGACTTTC
TRBJ2-5	TRBD2	TRBV5-4	once	CASSLAVAGDFVGETQYF	TGTGCCAGCAGCTTGGCGGTAGCGGGAGATTTTGTGGGAGAGACCCAGTACTTC
TRBJ2-3	TRBD2	TRBV4-1	-	CASSGPGLAGADTQYF	TGCGCCAGCTCGGGGCCCGGACTAGCGGGCGCAGATACGCAGTATTTT
TRBJ1-3	TRBD1	TRBV7-3	-	CASSPDRAGNTIYF	TGTGCCAGCAGCCCGGACAGGGCCGGAAACACCATATATTTT
TRBJ1-3	-	TRBV5-6	-	CASSFGGNTIYF	TGTGCCAGCAGCTTTGGCGGAAACACCATATATTTT
TRBJ1-1	TRBD1	TRBV24-1	-	CATSGGQLETEAFF	TGTGCCACCAGTGGGGGACAGTTGGAAACTGAAGCTTTCTTT
TRBJ2-2	-	TRBV4-1	few	CASSQEGPETVTGELFF	TGCGCCAGCAGCCAAGAGGGCCCCGAGACCGTTACAGGGGAGCTGTTTTTT
TRBJ1-4	TRBD1	TRBV28	-	CASSPRQGLISNEKLFF	TGTGCCAGCAGTCCCAGACAGGGGTTAATCTCTAATGAAAAACTGTTTTTT
TRBJ2-3	-	TRBV3-1/TRBV3-2	-	CASSQLLTPEGTQYF	TGTGCCAGCAGCCAATTGCTAACACCCGAGGGTACGCAGTATTTT
TRBJ1-2	-	TRBV28	-	CASSLLGGSNYGYTF	TGTGCCAGCAGTTTATTGGGGGGTTCTAACTATGGCTACACCTTC
TRBJ1-3	-	TRBV27	-	CASSSQGPSSGNTIYF	TGTGCCAGCAGTTCACAGGGCCCTAGCTCTGGAAACACCATATATTTT
TRBJ2-1	TRBD2	TRBV5-1	-	CASSPQSGRTDNEQFF	TGCGCCAGCAGCCCCCAAAGCGGGAGGACCGACAATGAGCAGTTCTTC
TRBJ2-7	-	TRBV13	-	CASSFGGSGEQYF	TGTGCCAGCAGCTTTGGCGGATCGGGCGAGCAGTACTTC
TRBJ1-5	-	TRBV21-1	-	CASSMKGGSDNQPQHF	TGTGCCAGCAGTATGAAAGGAGGAAGTGACAATCAGCCCCAGCATTTT